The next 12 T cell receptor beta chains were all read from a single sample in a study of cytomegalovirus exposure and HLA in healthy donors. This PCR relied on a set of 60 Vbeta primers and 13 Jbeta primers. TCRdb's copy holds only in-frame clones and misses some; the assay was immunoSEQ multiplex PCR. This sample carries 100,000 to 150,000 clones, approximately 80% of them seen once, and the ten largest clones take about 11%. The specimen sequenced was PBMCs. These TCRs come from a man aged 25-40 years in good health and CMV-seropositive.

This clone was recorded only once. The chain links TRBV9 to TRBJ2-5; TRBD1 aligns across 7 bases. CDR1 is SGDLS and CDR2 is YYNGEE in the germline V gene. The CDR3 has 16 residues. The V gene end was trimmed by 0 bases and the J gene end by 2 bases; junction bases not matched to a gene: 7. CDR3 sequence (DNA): TGTGCCAGCAGCGTAGAGGGACAGTCCCGACAAGAGACCCAGTACTTC. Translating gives CASSVEGQSRQETQYF.

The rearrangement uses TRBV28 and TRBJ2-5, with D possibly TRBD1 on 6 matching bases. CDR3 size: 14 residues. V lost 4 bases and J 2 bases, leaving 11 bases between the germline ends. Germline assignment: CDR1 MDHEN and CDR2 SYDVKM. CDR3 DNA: TGTGCCAGCAGTTCTGGGACAACGCAAGAGACCCAGTACTTC. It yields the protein CASSSGTTQETQYF. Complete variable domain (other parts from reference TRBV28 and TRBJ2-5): DVKVTQSSRYLVKRTGEKVFLECVQDMDHENMFWYRQDPGLGLRLIYFSYDVKMKEKGDIPEGYSVSREKKERFSLILESASTNQTSMYLCASSSGTTQETQYFGPGTRLLVL.

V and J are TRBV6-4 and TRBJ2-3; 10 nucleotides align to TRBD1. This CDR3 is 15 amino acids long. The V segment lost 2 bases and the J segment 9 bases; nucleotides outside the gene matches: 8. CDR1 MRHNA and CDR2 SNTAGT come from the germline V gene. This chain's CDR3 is CASSDVTGGPETQYF. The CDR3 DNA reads TGTGCCAGCAGTGACGTGACAGGGGGCCCTGAGACGCAGTATTTT.

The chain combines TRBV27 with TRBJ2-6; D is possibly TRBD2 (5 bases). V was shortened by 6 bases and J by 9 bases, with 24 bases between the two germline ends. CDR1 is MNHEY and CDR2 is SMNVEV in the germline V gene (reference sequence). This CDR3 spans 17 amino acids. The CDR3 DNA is TGTGCCAGCAGCTCTACACGGACTTACCTCCTAATCAACGTCCTGACTTTC. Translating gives CASSSTRTYLLINVLTF.

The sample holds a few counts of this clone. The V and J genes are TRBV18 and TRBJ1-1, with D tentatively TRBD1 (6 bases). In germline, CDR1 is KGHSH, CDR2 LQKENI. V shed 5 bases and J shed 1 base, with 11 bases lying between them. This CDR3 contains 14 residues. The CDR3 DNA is TGTGCCAGCTCATCTACAGGGACGAACACTGAAGCTTTCTTT. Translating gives CASSSTGTNTEAFF.

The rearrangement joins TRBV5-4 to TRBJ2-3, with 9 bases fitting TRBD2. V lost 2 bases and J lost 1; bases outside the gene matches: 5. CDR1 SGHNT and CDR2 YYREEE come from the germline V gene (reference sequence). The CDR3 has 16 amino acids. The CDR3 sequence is CASSLKREDGTDTQYF. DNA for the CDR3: TGTGCCAGCAGCTTAAAGCGGGAGGATGGCACAGATACGCAGTATTTT. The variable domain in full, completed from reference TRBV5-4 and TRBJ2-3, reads ETGVTQSPTHLIKTRGQQVTLRCSSQSGHNTVSWYQQALGQGPQFIFQYYREEENGRGNFPPRFSGLQFPNYSSELNVNALELDDSALYLCASSLKREDGTDTQYFGPGTRLTVL.

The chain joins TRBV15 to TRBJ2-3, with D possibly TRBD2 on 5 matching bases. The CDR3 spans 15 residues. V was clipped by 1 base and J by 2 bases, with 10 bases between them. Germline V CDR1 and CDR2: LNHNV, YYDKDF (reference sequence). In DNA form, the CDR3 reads TGTGCCACCAGCAGAGTGGCTAGCCTCACAGATACGCAGTATTTT. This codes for CATSRVASLTDTQYF.

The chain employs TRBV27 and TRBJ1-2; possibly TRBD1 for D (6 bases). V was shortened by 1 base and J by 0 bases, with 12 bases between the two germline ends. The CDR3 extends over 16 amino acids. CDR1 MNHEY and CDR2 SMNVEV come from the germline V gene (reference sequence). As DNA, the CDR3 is TGTGCCAGCAGTTTATATACAGGGACTACTAACTATGGCTACACCTTC. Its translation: CASSLYTGTTNYGYTF.

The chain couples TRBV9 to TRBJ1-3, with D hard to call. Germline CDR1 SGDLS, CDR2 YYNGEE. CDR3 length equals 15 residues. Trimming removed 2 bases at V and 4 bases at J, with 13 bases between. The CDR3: CASSVTQTRGNTIYF. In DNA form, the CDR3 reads TGTGCCAGCAGCGTTACCCAAACCCGGGGAAACACCATATATTTT.

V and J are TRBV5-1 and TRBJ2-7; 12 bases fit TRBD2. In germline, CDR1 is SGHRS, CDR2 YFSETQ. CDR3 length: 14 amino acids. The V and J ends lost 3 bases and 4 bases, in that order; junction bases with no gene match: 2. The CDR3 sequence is CASSSGTSGYEQYF. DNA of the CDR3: TGCGCCAGCAGCTCCGGGACTAGCGGGTACGAGCAGTACTTC.

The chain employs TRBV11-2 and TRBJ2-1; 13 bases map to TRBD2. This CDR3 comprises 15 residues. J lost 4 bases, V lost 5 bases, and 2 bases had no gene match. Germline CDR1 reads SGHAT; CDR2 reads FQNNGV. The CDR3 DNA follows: TGTGCCAGCAGCGGGGGACTAGCGGGGTACAATGAGCAGTTCTTC. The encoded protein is CASSGGLAGYNEQFF.

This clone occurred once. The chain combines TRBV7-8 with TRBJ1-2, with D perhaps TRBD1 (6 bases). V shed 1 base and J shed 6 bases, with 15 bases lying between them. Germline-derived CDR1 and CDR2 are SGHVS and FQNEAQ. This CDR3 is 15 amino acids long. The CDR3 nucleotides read TGTGCCAGCAGCTTAGGTATCAGGGGTCAGGATGGCTACACCTTC. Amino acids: CASSLGIRGQDGYTF.